Given below is one TCR beta chain in context. With 4 bases removed from V and 3 bases from J, the gap between germline ends came to 19 bases. The germline V gene has CDR1 SGHKS and CDR2 YYEKEE (reference sequence). The CDR3 has 16 residues. The sample is drawn from a study of blood T cell repertoires in COVID-19. The wider study: Acute-phase and convalescent COVID-19 samples originated in the United States, Italy and Spain.

Measured with immunoSEQ multiplex PCR; TCRdb has only the in-frame clones, and not every one. The table includes over 85,000 clones, almost 80% detected once. The sequencing input was peripheral blood. The sequence came from a woman older than 75 with active or convalescent COVID-19. V is TRBV5-5 and J is TRBJ1-1; D perhaps matches TRBD1 (6 bases). CDR3 protein: CASSRTNRVEDTEAFF. The CDR3 DNA reads TGTGCCAGCAGCCGTACTAACAGGGTCGAGGACACTGAAGCTTTCTTT.